Below, 23 T cell receptor beta chains from the same sample are listed, as sequenced in a study of blood T cell repertoires in COVID-19. TCRdb keeps only in-frame clones here, not all; method: immunoSEQ multiplex PCR. The sample holds tens of thousands of clones; 80% are singletons and the top ten take around 4.7%. The sample taken for sequencing was peripheral blood. Receptors originate from a woman aged 70-85 years with acute or convalescent COVID-19.

The chain links TRBV4-3 to TRBJ2-1, with D maybe TRBD2 (7 bases). CDR1 is LGHNA and CDR2 is YSLEER in the germline V gene. This CDR3 spans 16 amino acids. Trimming removed 4 bases at V and 2 bases at J, with 15 bases between. The CDR3 is CASSRVSGTTYNEQFF. CDR3 coding DNA: TGCGCCAGCAGCCGGGTAAGCGGGACAACCTACAATGAGCAGTTCTTC.

V is TRBV6-5 and J is TRBJ1-2; TRBD1 aligns across 7 bases. The CDR3 totals 12 residues. J was trimmed by 10 bases and V by 5 bases; bases with no gene match: 7. CDR1 and CDR2 from the germline V gene are MNHEY and SVGAGI. CDR3 loop: CASSLQGRLYTF. The CDR3 bases are TGTGCCAGCAGTCTACAGGGGCGCCTCTACACCTTC.

V is TRBV20-1 and J is TRBJ1-2; D is perhaps TRBD1 (5 bases). CDR1 is DFQATT, CDR2 SNEGSKA, per germline (reference sequence). The length of the CDR3 is 11 residues. Trimming stripped 6 bases from V and 8 bases from J, with 13 bases between. Here the CDR3 reads CSAPGGDGYTF. In DNA, the CDR3 is TGCAGTGCCCCAGGAGGGGACGGCTACACCTTC.

The chain uses TRBV6-2 or TRBV6-3 and TRBJ2-1; D might be TRBD2 (6 bases). Between the trimmed V and J ends, which lost 5 bases and 4 bases, there was a span of 15 bases. This CDR3 has 15 residues. Germline V gene sequence: CDR1 MNHEY, CDR2 SVGEGT. The CDR3 DNA reads TGTGCCAGCAGTCCACCGACGGACTATTACAATGAGCAGTTCTTC. Translation: CASSPPTDYYNEQFF.

This chain joins TRBV19 and TRBJ2-1; D not resolved. V lost 6 bases and J lost 3, with 15 bases in between. The CDR3 consists of 15 residues. From germline, CDR1 is LNHDA and CDR2 SQIVND (reference sequence). The CDR3 protein is CASRLISADYNEQFF. CDR3 coding DNA: TGTGCCAGTAGACTAATCAGTGCTGACTACAATGAGCAGTTCTTC.

J is TRBJ2-3 and V is TRBV7-2, with D uncertain. Looked up from germline, CDR1 is SGHTA and CDR2 is FQGNSA. The CDR3 length is 13 residues. Between the trimmed V and J ends, which lost 5 bases and 6 bases, there was a span of 12 bases. DNA of the CDR3: TGTGCCAGCAGCCCTCCAGGCAGGGATACGCAGTATTTT. Protein sequence: CASSPPGRDTQYF.

The chain recombines TRBV19 with TRBJ1-2; 9 bases match TRBD1. CDR1 and CDR2 (germline): LNHDA, SQIVND (reference sequence). The CDR3 consists of 16 residues. Trimming at V came to 3 bases and at J to 5 bases, leaving 10 bases not matched to a gene. The CDR3 loop is CASSIPWDRATYGYTF. CDR3 bases: TGTGCCAGTAGTATTCCCTGGGACAGGGCAACTTATGGCTACACCTTC.

V gene TRBV6-2 or TRBV6-3 combines with J gene TRBJ1-6, with D possibly matching TRBD1 (6 bases). Germline V gene lookup returns CDR1 MNHEY and CDR2 SVGEGT. V was pared by 2 bases and J by 7 bases, with 9 bases between. The CDR3 is 14 amino acids. CDR3 loop: CASSYPTGNSPLHF. Written as DNA, the CDR3 is TGTGCCAGCAGTTACCCAACAGGGAATTCACCCCTCCACTTT.

CDR3 region: CASSYSKLAGGNEQFF. CDR3 DNA: TGTGCCAGCAGTTACTCGAAACTAGCGGGGGGGAATGAGCAGTTCTTC. The genes are TRBV6-5 and TRBJ2-1, with TRBD2 identical over 13 bases. The CDR3 spans 16 residues. The germline V gene has CDR1 MNHEY and CDR2 SVGAGI. V shed 0 bases, J shed 7 bases, and the junction held 3 bases outside the gene matches.

Only one count was recorded for this clone. V gene TRBV5-1 combines with J gene TRBJ2-7; 7 bases fit TRBD1. Germline V gene data show CDR1 as SGHRS and CDR2 as YFSETQ. J was trimmed by 6 bases and V by 3 bases; bases with no gene match: 12. The CDR3 is made up of 15 amino acids. The CDR3 sequence is CASSSFDRAPPEQYF. DNA of the CDR3: TGCGCCAGCAGCTCTTTCGACAGGGCCCCTCCCGAGCAGTACTTC.

V gene TRBV10-1 combines with J gene TRBJ1-5, with a weak D call TRBD1 (6 bases). Germline-derived CDR1 and CDR2 are WNHNN and SYGVQD (reference sequence). The ends were cut back, 4 bases at V and 4 bases at J, with 17 bases in the middle. This CDR3 has 16 residues. This CDR3 is CASSGRQADPNQPQHF. In DNA, the CDR3 is TGCGCCAGCAGTGGCCGACAGGCCGACCCAAATCAGCCCCAGCATTTT.

V is TRBV6-5 and J is TRBJ2-1; D possibly corresponds to TRBD1 (6 bases). The ends were cut back, 7 bases at V and 7 bases at J, with 20 bases in the middle. Per germline, CDR1 MNHEY and CDR2 SVGAGI. The CDR3 totals 15 residues. This CDR3 reads CASTPGTSAANEQFF. The CDR3 DNA reads TGTGCCAGCACCCCCGGGACATCCGCAGCTAATGAGCAGTTCTTC.

V and J are TRBV6-5 and TRBJ2-3, with 13 bases lining up with TRBD2. Germline V gene data show CDR1 as MNHEY and CDR2 as SVGAGI. This CDR3 has 14 residues. V shed 2 bases and J 11 bases; nucleotides not matched to a gene: 4. CDR3 sequence (DNA): TGTGCCAGCAGTTACCGGACTAGCGGGGGACTGCAGTATTTT. It yields the protein CASSYRTSGGLQYF.

This clone was detected a few times. J is TRBJ1-2 and V is TRBV7-2; the match to TRBD1 covers 8 bases. The junction had 6 bases not matched to a gene; V was cut back by 3 bases and J by 3 bases. The CDR3 length is 15 residues. Germline V gives CDR1 SGHTA, CDR2 FQGNSA. CDR3 amino acids: CASSFTGGQHYGYTF. The CDR3, as DNA: TGTGCCAGCAGCTTTACAGGGGGGCAGCACTATGGCTACACCTTC. Looking up the rest from reference TRBV7-2 and TRBJ1-2 gives the full variable domain: GAGVSQSPSNKVTEKGKDVELRCDPISGHTALYWYRQSLGQGLEFLIYFQGNSAPDKSGLPSDRFSAERTGGSVSTLTIQRTQQEDSAVYLCASSFTGGQHYGYTFGSGTRLTVV.

The chain employs TRBV6-5 and TRBJ1-2; unclear D gene. CDR3 length: 15 residues. The V end lost 6 bases, the J end lost 8 bases, and 22 bases lay between the germline ends. Germline V gene lookup returns CDR1 MNHEY and CDR2 SVGAGI. CDR3 amino acids: CASRTLEVAAGGYTF. CDR3 nucleotide sequence: TGTGCCAGCAGAACTCTAGAGGTGGCAGCGGGCGGCTACACCTTC.

This chain links TRBV21-1 with TRBJ2-6; TRBD2 is taken as the D call from the table, unchecked against the DNA. TRBV21-1 is recorded as a pseudogene. The CDR3 runs to 20 residues. CDR3: CASSPMCRAGINSGANVLTF. CDR3 nucleotide sequence: TGTGCCAGCAGCCCCATGTGTCGAGCGGGGATAAACTCTGGGGCCAACGTCCTGACTTTC.

The chain carries TRBV4-1 and TRBJ1-2; 7 bases are a match to TRBD1. In germline, CDR1 is MGHRA, CDR2 YSYEKL. V lost 0 bases to trimming and J lost 7 bases; unmatched junction nucleotides: 5. The CDR3 covers 14 residues. The CDR3 nucleotides are TGCGCCAGCAGCCAAGATCGAGGGGGCCGTGGCTACACCTTC. Protein product: CASSQDRGGRGYTF.

V is TRBV6-2 or TRBV6-3 and J is TRBJ1-1; TRBD1 is a possible D gene (5 bases). V was clipped by 2 bases and J by 0 bases, with 13 bases between them. Germline V gene lookup returns CDR1 MNHEY and CDR2 SVGEGT. This CDR3 is 16 amino acids long. The CDR3 DNA is TGTGCCAGCAGTTACGGGGTAAGGGACTTGAACACTGAAGCTTTCTTT. Encoded protein: CASSYGVRDLNTEAFF.

The gene calls are TRBV4-3 and TRBJ2-1; 7 bases match TRBD2. Germline-derived CDR1 and CDR2 are LGHNA and YSLEER. This CDR3 is built from 16 residues. V was pared by 5 bases and J by 3 bases, with 10 bases of the junction left unmatched. CDR3 sequence (DNA): TGCGCCAGCAGCTTTTCGTCTAGCGGACTCTACAATGAGCAGTTCTTC. This encodes CASSFSSSGLYNEQFF.

This clone was detected only a few times. This chain connects TRBV27 to TRBJ1-5; TRBD1 agrees at 7 bases. The CDR3 sequence is 17 residues long. CDR1 and CDR2 (germline): MNHEY, SMNVEV (reference sequence). V was clipped by 3 bases and J by 1 base; unmatched bases: 9. CDR3 amino acids: CASSFGGRGRSNQPQHF. CDR3 DNA sequence: TGTGCCAGCAGTTTTGGGGGTAGGGGGCGCAGCAATCAGCCCCAGCATTTT.

The chain has TRBV11-3 and TRBJ2-3, with 13 bases matching TRBD2. CDR1 SGHNT and CDR2 YENEEA come from the germline V gene. This CDR3 is built from 20 residues. Trimming at V came to 0 bases and at J to 9 bases, leaving 18 bases not matched to a gene. The CDR3 DNA reads as TGTGCCAGCAGCTTAGACAGAACTAGCGGGGGGGCCAGAGTAACGCGGACGCAGTATTTT. It specifies CASSLDRTSGGARVTRTQYF.

The gene calls are TRBV3-1 (or the pseudogene TRBV3-2) and TRBJ1-3; D is unresolved. Looked up from germline, CDR1 is LGHDT and CDR2 is YNNKEL (reference sequence). With 0 bases removed from V and 1 base from J, the gap between germline ends came to 7 bases. This CDR3 region has 15 residues. CDR3 loop: CASSQEGRSGNTIYF. DNA of the CDR3: TGTGCCAGCAGCCAAGAGGGGAGGTCTGGAAACACCATATATTTT.

This clone is categorized as medium-sized. This rearrangement joins TRBV4-3 to TRBJ1-2; D might be TRBD1 (5 bases). CDR3 length: 15 amino acids. The V end lost 0 bases, the J end lost 0 bases, and 8 bases lay between the germline ends. CDR1 is LGHNA and CDR2 is YSLEER in the germline V gene. The CDR3: CASSQEDSPNYGYTF. The CDR3 DNA is TGCGCCAGCAGCCAAGAAGACAGCCCTAACTATGGCTACACCTTC.